Below, one TCR beta chain is given with its context. This sample was taken from a study of long-term antiretroviral therapy in people with HIV. Treatment for every participant with HIV took place in the United States. Investigators performed immunoSEQ version v3.0 at survey level. Profiling relied on immunoSEQ multiplex PCR, and the TCRdb table lists in-frame clones only, not all of them. This table holds roughly 21,000 clones, roughly 80% found once. The CDR3 extends over 15 amino acids. In germline, CDR1 is SEHNR, CDR2 FQNEAQ (reference sequence). Trimming pared 3 bases from V and 5 bases from J, leaving 16 bases between.

This specimen was unsorted PBMCs, taken 0.2 years after starting antiretroviral therapy. The chain has TRBV7-9 and TRBJ1-1, with D possibly TRBD1 on 6 matching bases. The sequence was collected from a woman in her 30s with HIV. The CDR3 DNA reads TGTGCCAGCAGCTTTCTGGGGGCGCTGGGGACTGAAGCTTTCTTT. Translated, it gives CASSFLGALGTEAFF.